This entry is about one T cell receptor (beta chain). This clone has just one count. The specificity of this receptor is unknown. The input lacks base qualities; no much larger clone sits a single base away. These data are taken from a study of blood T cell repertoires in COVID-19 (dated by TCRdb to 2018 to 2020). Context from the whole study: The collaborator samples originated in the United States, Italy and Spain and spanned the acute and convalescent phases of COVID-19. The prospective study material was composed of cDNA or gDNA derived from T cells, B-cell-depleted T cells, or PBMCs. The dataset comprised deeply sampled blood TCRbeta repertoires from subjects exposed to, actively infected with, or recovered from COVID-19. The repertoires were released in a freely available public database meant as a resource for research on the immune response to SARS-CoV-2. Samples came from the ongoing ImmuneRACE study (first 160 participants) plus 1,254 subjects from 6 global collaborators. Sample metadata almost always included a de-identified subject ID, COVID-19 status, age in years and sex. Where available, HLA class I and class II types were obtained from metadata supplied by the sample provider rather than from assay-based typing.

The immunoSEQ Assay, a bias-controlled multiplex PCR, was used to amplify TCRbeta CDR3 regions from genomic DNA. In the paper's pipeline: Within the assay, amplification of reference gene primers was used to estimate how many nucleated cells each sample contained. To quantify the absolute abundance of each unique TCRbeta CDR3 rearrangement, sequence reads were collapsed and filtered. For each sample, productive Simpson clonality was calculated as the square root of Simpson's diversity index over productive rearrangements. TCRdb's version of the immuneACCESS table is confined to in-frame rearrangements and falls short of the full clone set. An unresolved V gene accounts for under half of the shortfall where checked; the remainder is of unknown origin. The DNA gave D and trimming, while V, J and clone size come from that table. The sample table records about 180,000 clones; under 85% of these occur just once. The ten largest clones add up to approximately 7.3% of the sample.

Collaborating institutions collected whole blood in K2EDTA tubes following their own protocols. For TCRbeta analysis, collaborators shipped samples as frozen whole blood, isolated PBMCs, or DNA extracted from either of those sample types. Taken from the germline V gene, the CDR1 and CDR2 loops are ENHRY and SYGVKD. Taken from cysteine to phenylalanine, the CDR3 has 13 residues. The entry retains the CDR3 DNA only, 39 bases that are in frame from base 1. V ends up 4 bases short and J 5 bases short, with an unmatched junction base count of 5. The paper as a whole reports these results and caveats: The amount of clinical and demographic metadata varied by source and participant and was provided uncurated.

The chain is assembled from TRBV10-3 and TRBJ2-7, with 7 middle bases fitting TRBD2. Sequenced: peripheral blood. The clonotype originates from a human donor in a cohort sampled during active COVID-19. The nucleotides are TGTGCCATCAGTGGGGGAGGGATAGACGAGCAGTACTTC. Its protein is CAISGGGIDEQYF.